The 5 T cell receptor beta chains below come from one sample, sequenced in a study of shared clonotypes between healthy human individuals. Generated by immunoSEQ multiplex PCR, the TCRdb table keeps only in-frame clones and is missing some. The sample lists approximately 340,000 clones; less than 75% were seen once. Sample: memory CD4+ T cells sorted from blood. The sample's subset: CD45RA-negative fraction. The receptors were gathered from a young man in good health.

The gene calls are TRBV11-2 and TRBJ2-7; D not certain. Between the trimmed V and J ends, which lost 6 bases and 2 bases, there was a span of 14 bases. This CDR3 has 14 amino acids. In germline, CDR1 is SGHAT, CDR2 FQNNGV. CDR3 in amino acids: CASSFTTKTYEQYF. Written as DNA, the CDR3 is TGTGCCAGCAGTTTTACCACGAAGACCTACGAGCAGTACTTC.

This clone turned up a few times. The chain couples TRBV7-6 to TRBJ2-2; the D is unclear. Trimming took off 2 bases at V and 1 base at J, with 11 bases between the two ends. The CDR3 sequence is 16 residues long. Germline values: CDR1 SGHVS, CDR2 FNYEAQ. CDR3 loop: CASSLFARRNTGELFF. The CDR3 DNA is TGTGCCAGCAGCTTATTCGCTAGGAGGAACACCGGGGAGCTGTTTTTT. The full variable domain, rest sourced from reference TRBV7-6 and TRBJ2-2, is GAGVSQSPRYKVTKRGQDVALRCDPISGHVSLYWYRQALGQGPEFLTYFNYEAQQDKSGLPNDRFSAERPEGSISTLTIQRTEQRDSAMYRCASSLFARRNTGELFFGEGSRLTVL.

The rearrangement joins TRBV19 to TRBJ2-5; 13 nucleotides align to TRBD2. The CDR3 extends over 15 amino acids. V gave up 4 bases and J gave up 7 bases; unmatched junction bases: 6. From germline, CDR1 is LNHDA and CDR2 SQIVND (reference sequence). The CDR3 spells CASSTGLAGVVTQYF. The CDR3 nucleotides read TGTGCCAGTAGTACCGGACTAGCGGGAGTGGTGACCCAGTACTTC.

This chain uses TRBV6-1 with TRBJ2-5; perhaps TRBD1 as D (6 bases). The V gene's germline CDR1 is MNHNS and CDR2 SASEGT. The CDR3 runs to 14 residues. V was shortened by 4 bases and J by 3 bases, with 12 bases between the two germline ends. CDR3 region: CASSVETGKETQYF. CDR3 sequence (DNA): TGTGCCAGCAGTGTTGAAACAGGGAAAGAGACCCAGTACTTC.

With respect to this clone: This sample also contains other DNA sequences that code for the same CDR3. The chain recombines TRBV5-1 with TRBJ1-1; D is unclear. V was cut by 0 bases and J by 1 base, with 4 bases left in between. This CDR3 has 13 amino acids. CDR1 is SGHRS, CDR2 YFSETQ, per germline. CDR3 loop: CASSLEGNTEAFF. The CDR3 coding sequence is TGCGCCAGCAGCTTGGAAGGGAACACTGAAGCTTTCTTT. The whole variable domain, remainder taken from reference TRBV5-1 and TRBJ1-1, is KAGVTQTPRYLIKTRGQQVTLSCSPISGHRSVSWYQQTPGQGLQFLFEYFSETQRNKGNFPGRFSGRQFSNSRSEMNVSTLELGDSALYLCASSLEGNTEAFFGQGTRLTVV.